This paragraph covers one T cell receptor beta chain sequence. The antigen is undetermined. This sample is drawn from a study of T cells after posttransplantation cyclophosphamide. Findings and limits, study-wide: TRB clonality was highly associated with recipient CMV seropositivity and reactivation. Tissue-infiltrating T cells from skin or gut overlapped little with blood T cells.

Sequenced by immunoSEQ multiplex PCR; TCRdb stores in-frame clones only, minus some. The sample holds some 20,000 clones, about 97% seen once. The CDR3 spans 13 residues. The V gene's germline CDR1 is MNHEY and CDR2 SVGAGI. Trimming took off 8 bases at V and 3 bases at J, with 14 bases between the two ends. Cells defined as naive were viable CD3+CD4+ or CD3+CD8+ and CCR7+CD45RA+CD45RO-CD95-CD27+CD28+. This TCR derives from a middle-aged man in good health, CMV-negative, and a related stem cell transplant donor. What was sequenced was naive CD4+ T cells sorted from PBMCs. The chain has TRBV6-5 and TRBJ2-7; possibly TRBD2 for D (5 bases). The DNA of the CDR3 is TGTGCCAGCGGGCGGGCTCCGAACTACGAGCAGTACTTC. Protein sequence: CASGRAPNYEQYF.